This TCR beta chain was documented in a study of cytomegalovirus exposure and HLA in healthy donors. Overall study: Unique TCRs from HLA-typed donors, 85 million to 100 million of them, were held in an early data release. General study points: TCR beta V- and J-gene trimming, according to a later analysis, was linked to a missense DCLRE1C variant. Sequencing probably produced one cluster of sequence variants that were highly shared.

As concerns this clone: No antigen is known for it.

Amplification used 60 Vbeta primers and 13 Jbeta primers. Sequenced by immunoSEQ multiplex PCR; TCRdb stores in-frame clones only, minus some. The sample carries about 130,000 clones, roughly 79% recorded once. There were likely unrecorded immune exposures, though donors were nominally healthy when sampled. Germline V gene sequence: CDR1 MNHNY, CDR2 SVGAGI (reference sequence). The CDR3 loop spans 12 amino acids. The V gene lost 5 bases and the J gene lost 4 bases, with 8 bases spanning the gap. The V and J genes are TRBV6-6 and TRBJ1-2; D unresolved. The clonotype was recovered from a boy younger than 10 in good health and CMV-seronegative. The sequenced sample consisted of PBMCs. CDR3 nucleotide sequence: TGTGCCAGCAGTCCCAGAGGCTATGGCTACACCTTC. Its protein is CASSPRGYGYTF.